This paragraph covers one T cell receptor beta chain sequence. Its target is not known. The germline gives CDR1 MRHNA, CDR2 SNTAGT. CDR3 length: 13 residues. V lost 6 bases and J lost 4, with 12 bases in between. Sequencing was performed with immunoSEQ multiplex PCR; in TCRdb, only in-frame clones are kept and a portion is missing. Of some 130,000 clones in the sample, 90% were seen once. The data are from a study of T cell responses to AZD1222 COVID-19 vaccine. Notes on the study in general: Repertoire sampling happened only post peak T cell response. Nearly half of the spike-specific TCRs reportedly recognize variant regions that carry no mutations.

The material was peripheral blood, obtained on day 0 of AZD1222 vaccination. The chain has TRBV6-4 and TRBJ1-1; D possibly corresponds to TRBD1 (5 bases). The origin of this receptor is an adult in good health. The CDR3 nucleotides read TGTGCCAGCAGAGGCAGGGAGGGCACTGAAGCTTTCTTT. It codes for CASRGREGTEAFF.